These 26 T cell receptor beta chains were sequenced from one sample in a study of cytomegalovirus exposure and HLA in healthy donors. In the PCR, 60 Vbeta and 13 Jbeta primers were used. This table comes from immunoSEQ multiplex PCR, and its TCRdb copy is limited to in-frame clones, with some not included. The table records roughly 150,000 clones, about four fifths of them present only once. Sequencing was done on a sample of PBMCs. The origin of the receptors is a male donor in good health and CMV-seronegative.

The rearrangement links TRBV27 to TRBJ2-5; 7 positions agree with TRBD1. The CDR3 contains 13 residues. V lost 10 bases and J lost 3; bases outside the gene matches: 8. Germline V lookup: CDR1 MNHEY, CDR2 SMNVEV (reference sequence). In nucleotides, the CDR3 is TGTGCCACCCCGTCAGGGGGTAAAGAGACCCAGTACTTC. Its translation is CATPSGGKETQYF.

This chain connects TRBV29-1 to TRBJ1-3; D gene ambiguous. Germline loops: CDR1 SQVTM, CDR2 ANQGSEA. V gave up 8 bases and J gave up 4 bases, with 15 bases separating them. This CDR3 comprises 13 residues. DNA for the CDR3: TGCAGCATCCGGGGTTCGGGGGGAAACACCATATATTTT. Translating it yields CSIRGSGGNTIYF.

This chain connects TRBV4-1 to TRBJ2-1; D not resolved. V lost 1 base and J 0 bases, leaving 13 bases between the germline ends. CDR1 and CDR2 (germline): MGHRA, YSYEKL. This CDR3 contains 17 residues. The CDR3 DNA reads as TGCGCCAGCAGCCAAGGACATGACGAAAGCTCCTACAATGAGCAGTTCTTC. Protein: CASSQGHDESSYNEQFF.

This clone was counted a single time. The V and J genes are TRBV6-5 and TRBJ1-2, with D maybe TRBD1 (6 bases). CDR3 length: 15 amino acids. The germline CDR1 and CDR2 sequences are MNHEY and SVGAGI. Trimming took 0 bases from V and 3 from J, leaving 11 bases between them. CDR3 sequence: CASSYSTGWDYGYTF. The CDR3 coding sequence is TGTGCCAGCAGTTACTCTACAGGGTGGGACTATGGCTACACCTTC.

J is TRBJ2-7 and V is TRBV27, with D possibly TRBD1 on 6 matching bases. This CDR3 is built from 16 residues. Germline CDR1 and CDR2: MNHEY and SMNVEV (reference sequence). The V gene lost 1 base and the J gene lost 0 bases, with 13 bases spanning the gap. CDR3 coding DNA: TGTGCCAGCAGTTTATTAGTCAGGGGCTCCTCCTACGAGCAGTACTTC. It specifies CASSLLVRGSSYEQYF.

V usage is TRBV11-2 and J usage is TRBJ1-2, with TRBD1 matching 7 bases. The CDR3 contains 15 residues. Germline loops: CDR1 SGHAT, CDR2 FQNNGV. Losses at the gene ends were 8 bases for V and 1 base for J; bases not matched to a gene: 10. In DNA form, the CDR3 reads TGTGCCAGCTACGGAGGGCAGGGGGTTAACTATGGCTACACCTTC. It is translated as CASYGGQGVNYGYTF.

The chain recombines TRBV4-3 with TRBJ2-1; 7 nucleotides match TRBD2. The CDR3 runs to 15 residues. The trim removed 0 bases at V and 2 bases at J, leaving 1 base unmatched. Looked up from germline, CDR1 is LGHNA and CDR2 is YSLEER. The CDR3 nucleotides read TGCGCCAGCAGCCAAGACCGGGAGGCCTACAATGAGCAGTTCTTC. It yields the protein CASSQDREAYNEQFF.

The CDR3 spells CASSPLLALGDNEQFF. DNA for the CDR3: TGTGCCAGCAGCCCCTTACTAGCGTTAGGGGATAATGAGCAGTTCTTC. The chain carries TRBV14 and TRBJ2-1; TRBD2 agrees at 7 bases. The CDR3 loop spans 16 amino acids. The J segment lost 7 bases and the V segment lost 4 bases, leaving 13 bases of the junction unmatched. The germline gives CDR1 SGHDN, CDR2 FVKESK.

J is TRBJ2-1 and V is TRBV7-9; 9 nucleotides agree with TRBD2. The CDR3 contains 19 residues. The V and J ends lost 4 bases and 5 bases, in that order; junction bases with no gene match: 18. In germline, CDR1 is SEHNR, CDR2 FQNEAQ (reference sequence). The CDR3 region has the DNA TGTGCCAGCAGCTCACCCACCCCCCGGCTAGCGGGGTCGGACAATGAGCAGTTCTTC. Translated: CASSSPTPRLAGSDNEQFF.

The chain combines TRBV10-3 with TRBJ1-5; TRBD1 matches at 9 bases. V was clipped by 8 bases and J by 3 bases; unmatched bases: 2. The germline gives CDR1 ENHRY, CDR2 SYGVKD. This CDR3 has 13 amino acids. CDR3 protein: CAIGTGNNQPQHF. CDR3 DNA: TGTGCCATCGGGACAGGGAACAATCAGCCCCAGCATTTT.

This clone occurred a few times. V and J are TRBV5-6 and TRBJ1-1; D call uncertain. This CDR3 comprises 14 residues. Germline assignment: CDR1 SGHDT and CDR2 YYEEEE. V lost 1 base and J lost 6, with 13 bases in between. For the CDR3, the DNA is TGTGCCAGCAGCTTGTTGTGGGGAGATCCTGAAGCTTTCTTT. It is translated as CASSLLWGDPEAFF.

This clone is a singleton in its sample. The chain uses TRBV6-9 and TRBJ1-1; the match to TRBD1 covers 7 bases. V lost 2 bases and J lost 1; bases outside the gene matches: 1. Germline loops: CDR1 MNHGY, CDR2 SVAAGI. This CDR3 has 14 residues. The CDR3 region is CASSYRTGNTEAFF. Here the CDR3 DNA reads TGTGCCAGCAGTTATCGGACAGGGAACACTGAAGCTTTCTTT.

This sequence joins TRBV30 and TRBJ2-3; D not resolved. Germline V gives CDR1 GTSNPN, CDR2 SVGIG (reference sequence). The CDR3 has 13 amino acids. V was clipped by 4 bases and J by 0 bases, with 8 bases between them. The CDR3 nucleotides read TGTGCCTGGACCCCCCGTAGCACAGATACGCAGTATTTT. This encodes CAWTPRSTDTQYF.

This clone occurred a few times. The rearrangement joins TRBV9 to TRBJ1-2, with D tentatively TRBD1 (5 bases). The CDR3 is 14 amino acids. Germline loops: CDR1 SGDLS, CDR2 YYNGEE. Between the trimmed V and J ends, which lost 3 bases and 5 bases, there was a span of 14 bases. CDR3 in amino acids: CASSAGQGEYGYTF. The CDR3 DNA follows: TGTGCCAGCAGCGCTGGCCAGGGCGAGTATGGCTACACCTTC.

V is TRBV7-8 and J is TRBJ2-3; the match to TRBD2 covers 11 bases. Germline V gene sequence: CDR1 SGHVS, CDR2 FQNEAQ. J lost 4 bases, V lost 5 bases, and 8 bases had no gene match. This CDR3 is built from 16 residues. DNA of the CDR3: TGTGCCAGCAGCCTCCTAGCGGGAGGTAGCGCAGATACGCAGTATTTT. It encodes CASSLLAGGSADTQYF.

V is TRBV7-9 and J is TRBJ2-7; no clear D gene. Germline CDR1 is SEHNR and CDR2 is FQNEAQ (reference sequence). The CDR3 contains 9 residues. CDR3 in DNA: TGTGTCGACTTGAGCGAGCAGTACTTC. This sequence encodes CVDLSEQYF. Combining the CDR3 with reference TRBV7-9 and TRBJ2-7 gives the whole variable domain DTGVSQNPRHKITKRGQNVTFRCDPISEHNRLYWYRQTLGQGPEFLTYFQNEAQLEKSRLLSDRFSAERPKGSFSTLEIQRTEQGDSAMYLCVDLSEQYFGPGTRLTVT.

This chain links TRBV4-3 with TRBJ2-1, with 10 bases lining up with TRBD2. Germline trimming cut 0 bases from V and 2 bases from J; bases unmatched to any gene: 10. The germline CDR1 and CDR2 sequences are LGHNA and YSLEER. This CDR3 has 19 amino acids. CDR3 sequence reads: CASSQEASGSEWPYNEQFF. CDR3 in DNA: TGCGCCAGCAGCCAAGAGGCTAGCGGGAGCGAATGGCCCTACAATGAGCAGTTCTTC.

The chain is built from TRBV30 and TRBJ1-6; D is possibly TRBD1 (5 bases). Trimming pared 3 bases from V and 7 bases from J, leaving 7 bases between. The CDR3 is 12 residues long. Germline V gene data show CDR1 as GTSNPN and CDR2 as SVGIG (reference sequence). The CDR3: CAWRTVNSPLHF. CDR3 nucleotide sequence: TGTGCCTGGAGGACAGTGAATTCACCCCTCCACTTT.

The chain carries TRBV7-6 and TRBJ2-1, with D possibly being TRBD1 (6 bases). Germline V gene lookup returns CDR1 SGHVS and CDR2 FNYEAQ. This CDR3 region has 14 residues. Trimming left V 5 bases short and J 6 bases short, with 14 bases between. CDR3 region: CASSPGVSLNEQFF. CDR3 coding DNA: TGTGCCAGCAGCCCAGGGGTAAGCCTCAATGAGCAGTTCTTC.

The J gene is TRBJ1-6, the V gene TRBV18, with D unclear. The CDR3 covers 16 residues. V shed 6 bases and J shed 3 bases, with 15 bases lying between them. Germline V gives CDR1 KGHSH, CDR2 LQKENI. CDR3 nucleotide sequence: TGTGCCAGCTCGTCGGGGTTGATTGACTATAATTCACCCCTCCACTTT. Residues: CASSSGLIDYNSPLHF.

Only a few counts were recorded for this clone. The chain combines TRBV28 with TRBJ2-2; D unclear. The V gene lost 5 bases and the J gene lost 6 bases, with 7 bases spanning the gap. This CDR3 has 12 residues. Germline V gene data show CDR1 as MDHEN and CDR2 as SYDVKM. The CDR3 spells CASSSRAGELFF. Here the CDR3 DNA reads TGTGCCAGCAGTAGTCGGGCCGGGGAGCTGTTTTTT.

There are a few counts of this clone. CDR3 region: CASRVGLYQETQYF. In DNA form, the CDR3 reads TGCGCCAGCCGAGTGGGGCTGTACCAAGAGACCCAGTACTTC. This chain links TRBV4-3 with TRBJ2-5, with D perhaps matching TRBD1 (5 bases). This CDR3 has 14 residues. Germline CDR1 is LGHNA and CDR2 is YSLEER. V lost 8 bases to trimming and J lost 0 bases, with 13 bases between them.

On this clone itself: Germline is not matched at one junction end, which may reflect a read error. The rearrangement uses TRBV7-7 and TRBJ2-3; TRBD2 matches at 9 bases. The CDR3 loop spans 15 amino acids. Germline loops: CDR1 SSHAT, CDR2 FNYEAQ (reference sequence). This chain's CDR3 is CASSLPTSGTDTQYF. CDR3 coding DNA: TGTGCTAGCAGCTTACCGACTAGCGGAACAGATACGCAGTATTTT.

The gene calls are TRBV18 and TRBJ1-2; D not certain. Germline CDR1 reads KGHSH; CDR2 reads LQKENI. V was pared by 4 bases and J by 7 bases, with 16 bases between. This CDR3 is built from 14 residues. CDR3 sequence: CASSQPLTGSGYTF. In nucleotides, the CDR3 is TGTGCCAGCTCACAACCCTTGACGGGGAGTGGCTACACCTTC. Full variable domain (rest looked up from reference TRBV18 and TRBJ1-2): NAGVMQNPRHLVRRRGQEARLRCSPMKGHSHVYWYRQLPEEGLKFMVYLQKENIIDESGMPKERFSAEFPKEGPSILRIQQVVRGDSAAYFCASSQPLTGSGYTFGSGTRLTVV.

This sequence joins TRBV7-9 and TRBJ1-3, with a tentative D call TRBD1 (6 bases). V was cut by 5 bases and J by 0 bases, with 17 bases left in between. The CDR3 loop spans 17 amino acids. From germline, CDR1 is SEHNR and CDR2 FQNEAQ (reference sequence). The DNA of the CDR3 is TGTGCCAGCAGCCTAAGAAAGCAGGGGAACTCTGGAAACACCATATATTTT. Its protein product is CASSLRKQGNSGNTIYF.

The V call is TRBV29-1, the J call TRBJ2-3, with 8 bases that match TRBD2. The germline V gene encodes CDR1 SQVTM and CDR2 ANQGSEA. With 4 bases clipped from V and 4 bases from J, the junction kept 7 bases outside the gene matches. This CDR3 region has 14 residues. The DNA of the CDR3 is TGCAGCGTTGCAGAGGTGACTAGCGCAGATACGCAGTATTTT. Protein: CSVAEVTSADTQYF.